Presented here are 27 T cell receptor beta chains from one specimen sequenced in a study of blood T cell repertoires in COVID-19 (dated by TCRdb to 2020 to 2021). The protocol used for the library was the immunoSEQ multiplex PCR assay. Entries here come from immuneACCESS through TCRdb and include only in-frame sequences with V and J called. Some clones fail to appear in such tables; in the studies checked, an unresolved V gene covers under half of the shortfall, and the cause of the remainder is unknown. The sample records under 80,000 clones, over 70% of which are singletons. In total, the top ten clones hold 11% of the sample. The sequenced sample was peripheral blood. The receptors originated from a man aged 45 to 65 with acute or convalescent COVID-19.

V gene TRBV28 combines with J gene TRBJ2-7; TRBD2 matches 9 bases. With V trimmed by 4 bases and J by 4 bases, 8 bases remained unmatched. The CDR3 length is 15 residues. Looked up from germline, CDR1 is MDHEN and CDR2 is SYDVKM. As DNA, the CDR3 is TGTGCCAGCAGTTCAATAGCGGGAGTGAAATACGAGCAGTACTTC. Protein product: CASSSIAGVKYEQYF. The whole variable domain, remainder taken from reference TRBV28 and TRBJ2-7, is DVKVTQSSRYLVKRTGEKVFLECVQDMDHENMFWYRQDPGLGLRLIYFSYDVKMKEKGDIPEGYSVSREKKERFSLILESASTNQTSMYLCASSSIAGVKYEQYFGPGTRLTVT.

V is TRBV27 and J is TRBJ1-4, with 11 positions matching TRBD1. CDR1 MNHEY and CDR2 SMNVEV come from the germline V gene (reference sequence). Losses at the gene ends were 4 bases for V and 3 bases for J; bases not matched to a gene: 7. The CDR3 has 17 residues. Here the CDR3 DNA reads TGTGCCAGCAGTTCCTTGGACAGGGGGCGGTCTAATGAAAAACTGTTTTTT. It encodes CASSSLDRGRSNEKLFF.

The rearrangement links TRBV19 to TRBJ2-1; D possibly corresponds to TRBD2 (6 bases). V was pared by 1 base and J by 2 bases, with 9 bases between. CDR1 and CDR2 from the germline V gene are LNHDA and SQIVND (reference sequence). This CDR3 comprises 15 residues. The CDR3 DNA reads TGTGCCAGTAGTATAGGAGCGGGCACCTACAATGAGCAGTTCTTC. It codes for CASSIGAGTYNEQFF.

The rearrangement links TRBV5-1 to TRBJ1-2; 7 bases fit TRBD1. The CDR3 runs to 15 residues. J was trimmed by 4 bases and V by 4 bases; bases with no gene match: 10. Per the germline V gene, CDR1 is SGHRS and CDR2 is YFSETQ. The CDR3 loop reads CASSRGQEEFYGYTF. The CDR3 nucleotides are TGCGCCAGCAGCCGCGGACAGGAGGAATTCTATGGCTACACCTTC. Full variable domain (missing parts from reference TRBV5-1 and TRBJ1-2): KAGVTQTPRYLIKTRGQQVTLSCSPISGHRSVSWYQQTPGQGLQFLFEYFSETQRNKGNFPGRFSGRQFSNSRSEMNVSTLELGDSALYLCASSRGQEEFYGYTFGSGTRLTVV.

V and J are TRBV19 and TRBJ1-3; D perhaps matches TRBD1 (5 bases). The CDR3 extends over 16 amino acids. V lost 3 bases to trimming and J lost 0 bases, with 12 bases between them. The germline CDR1 and CDR2 sequences are LNHDA and SQIVND (reference sequence). The CDR3 loop is CASSMARGISGNTIYF. The CDR3 bases are TGTGCCAGTAGTATGGCTAGGGGAATCTCTGGAAACACCATATATTTT.

The chain recombines TRBV11-2 with TRBJ2-7; TRBD1 might be the D (6 bases). The CDR3 loop spans 14 amino acids. Per the germline V gene, CDR1 is SGHAT and CDR2 is FQNNGV. Trimming removed 3 bases from V and 2 bases from J, with 11 bases in between. The CDR3 DNA follows: TGTGCCAGCAGCTTCAGGAACAGGGCCTACGAGCAGTACTTC. The encoded protein is CASSFRNRAYEQYF. Looking up the rest from reference TRBV11-2 and TRBJ2-7 gives the full variable domain: EAGVAQSPRYKIIEKRQSVAFWCNPISGHATLYWYQQILGQGPKLLIQFQNNGVVDDSQLPKDRFSAERLKGVDSTLKIQPAKLEDSAVYLCASSFRNRAYEQYFGPGTRLTVT.

The chain recombines TRBV6-2 or TRBV6-3 with TRBJ2-5, with 9 bases fitting TRBD2. Germline V gene sequence: CDR1 MNHEY, CDR2 SVGEGT. The CDR3 is made up of 17 amino acids. Trimming at V came to 4 bases and at J to 7 bases, leaving 16 bases not matched to a gene. CDR3 region: CASSFSLAAGGPWTQYF. CDR3 bases: TGTGCCAGCAGTTTTAGCTTGGCGGCGGGGGGGCCTTGGACCCAGTACTTC.

The genes are TRBV29-1 and TRBJ2-7, with 7 positions matching TRBD2. The V gene's germline CDR1 is SQVTM and CDR2 ANQGSEA. Trimming removed 2 bases from V and 3 bases from J; junction bases left unmatched: 1. The CDR3 totals 12 residues. This chain's CDR3 is CSVELADYEQYF. The CDR3 DNA reads as TGCAGCGTTGAACTAGCGGACTACGAGCAGTACTTC.

CDR3 coding DNA: TGTGCCAGCAGCGTAGGAACCTACACAGATACGCAGTATTTT. Amino acid sequence: CASSVGTYTDTQYF. The chain carries TRBV9 and TRBJ2-3; D is uncertain. Germline loops: CDR1 SGDLS, CDR2 YYNGEE. Trimming pared 0 bases from V and 2 bases from J, leaving 7 bases between. This CDR3 contains 14 residues.

Of note for this clone: At one end the junction does not follow the germline gene, possibly because of a read error. CDR3 in amino acids: CASSPNTGTGNF. In DNA, the CDR3 is TGTGCCAGCAGCCCCAATACCGGGACAGGGAACTTC. The chain has TRBV7-9 and TRBJ2-7; 9 bases map to TRBD1. The CDR3 is 12 residues long. The germline gives CDR1 SEHNR, CDR2 FQNEAQ (reference sequence).

This chain connects TRBV11-2 to TRBJ2-3, with 7 bases lining up with TRBD2. Germline trimming cut 0 bases from V and 1 base from J; bases unmatched to any gene: 1. Germline lookup yields CDR1 SGHAT and CDR2 FQNNGV. CDR3 length: 15 amino acids. CDR3 residues: CASSLDAGGTDTQYF. The CDR3, as DNA: TGTGCCAGCAGCTTAGATGCGGGGGGCACAGATACGCAGTATTTT.

The V and J genes are TRBV7-2 and TRBJ2-5; 8 bases line up with TRBD1. V lost 6 bases, J lost 4 bases, and 10 bases stayed unmatched. From germline, CDR1 is SGHTA and CDR2 FQGNSA. The CDR3 spans 15 residues. The CDR3 sequence: CASRNRGKDGETQYF. The CDR3 bases are TGTGCCAGCAGGAACAGGGGGAAGGATGGAGAGACCCAGTACTTC.

In this sample, this clone turned up once. The chain employs TRBV11-1 and TRBJ2-5; D is possibly TRBD2 (5 bases). Germline V gives CDR1 SGHAT, CDR2 FQDESV (reference sequence). The CDR3 contains 16 residues. V was clipped by 4 bases and J by 5 bases, with 20 bases between them. The CDR3 nucleotides read TGTGCCAGCAGCTCTAGGTCGGGATTTACTCGGGAGACCCAGTACTTC. As protein: CASSSRSGFTRETQYF.

The chain carries TRBV18 and TRBJ2-3; 7 nucleotides agree with TRBD1. With V trimmed by 3 bases and J by 0 bases, 3 bases remained unmatched. This CDR3 is built from 15 residues. From germline, CDR1 is KGHSH and CDR2 LQKENI. The CDR3: CASSPMTGSTDTQYF. In nucleotides, the CDR3 is TGTGCCAGCTCACCCATGACAGGGAGCACAGATACGCAGTATTTT.

The chain combines TRBV6-2 or TRBV6-3 with TRBJ2-7; 8 nucleotides match TRBD2. J was trimmed by 3 bases and V by 5 bases; bases with no gene match: 9. The V gene's germline CDR1 is MNHEY and CDR2 SVGEGT. The CDR3 extends over 15 amino acids. CDR3 region: CASSQAGAGRYEQYF. DNA of the CDR3: TGTGCCAGCAGTCAAGCGGGAGCGGGACGCTACGAGCAGTACTTC.

This clone showed up just a few times. The chain joins TRBV7-3 to TRBJ2-1; 11 positions agree with TRBD2. This CDR3 region has 14 residues. Per the germline V gene, CDR1 is SGHTA and CDR2 is FQGTGA. V gave up 5 bases and J gave up 6 bases; unmatched junction bases: 3. The CDR3: CASSIGTSGNEQFF. The CDR3 bases are TGTGCCAGCAGCATCGGGACTAGCGGCAATGAGCAGTTCTTC.

The chain combines TRBV19 with TRBJ1-1; 8 bases align to TRBD1. The CDR3 covers 17 residues. Germline V gene data show CDR1 as LNHDA and CDR2 as SQIVND (reference sequence). J lost 1 base, V lost 5 bases, and 12 bases had no gene match. Written as DNA, the CDR3 is TGTGCCAGTAGTCTTGGACAGGGACAACGTTCGAACACTGAAGCTTTCTTT. This codes for CASSLGQGQRSNTEAFF. The full variable domain, in which reference TRBV19 and TRBJ1-1 provide the parts outside the CDR3, is DGGITQSPKYLFRKEGQNVTLSCEQNLNHDAMYWYRQDPGQGLRLIYYSQIVNDFQKGDIAEGYSVSREKKESFPLTVTSAQKNPTAFYLCASSLGQGQRSNTEAFFGQGTRLTVV.

V and J are TRBV18 and TRBJ1-5; D is perhaps TRBD1 (6 bases). The CDR3 spans 16 residues. CDR1 is KGHSH, CDR2 LQKENI, per germline. Trimming pared 3 bases from V and 0 bases from J, leaving 12 bases between. For the CDR3, the DNA is TGTGCCAGCTCACCCGGGACACAGTATAGCAATCAGCCCCAGCATTTT. Protein: CASSPGTQYSNQPQHF.

Only one count was recorded for this clone. The V and J genes are TRBV25-1 and TRBJ1-1, with D uncertain. V lost 8 bases to trimming and J lost 6 bases, with 13 bases between them. The CDR3 spans 12 residues. The germline gives CDR1 MGHDK, CDR2 SYGVNS. As DNA, the CDR3 is TGTGCCAGCTCTGGCGTGGGCCCTGAAGCTTTCTTT. Protein sequence: CASSGVGPEAFF.

This chain links TRBV19 with TRBJ2-3, with TRBD2 identical over 12 bases. J was trimmed by 6 bases and V by 5 bases; bases with no gene match: 6. This CDR3 spans 15 amino acids. Germline V gene lookup returns CDR1 LNHDA and CDR2 SQIVND (reference sequence). The CDR3 loop is CASSPLAGGPDTQYF. Here the CDR3 DNA reads TGTGCCAGTAGTCCGCTAGCGGGGGGGCCGGATACGCAGTATTTT.

The J gene is TRBJ1-4, the V gene TRBV28; TRBD1 matches 7 bases. The germline V gene encodes CDR1 MDHEN and CDR2 SYDVKM. V was pared by 6 bases and J by 8 bases, with 12 bases of the junction left unmatched. This CDR3 is 15 amino acids long. CDR3 nucleotides: TGTGCCAGCAGCGAATATCGACAGGGTCGAGAAAAACTGTTTTTT. It specifies CASSEYRQGREKLFF.

The CDR3 coding sequence is TGTGCCAGCACGGGGACAAGATATGGCTACACCTTC. Translation gives CASTGTRYGYTF. The V call is TRBV25-1, the J call TRBJ1-2, with D perhaps TRBD1 (6 bases). The germline V gene encodes CDR1 MGHDK and CDR2 SYGVNS. The V end was cut by 7 bases, the J end by 5 bases, with 11 bases between. This CDR3 has 12 residues.

J is TRBJ1-5 and V is TRBV28; possible D gene TRBD1, 6 bases. The CDR3 runs 15 residues. V was trimmed by 4 bases and J by 9 bases, leaving 19 bases between them. Per germline, CDR1 MDHEN and CDR2 SYDVKM. CDR3 sequence (DNA): TGTGCCAGCAGTTCATTTGACAGGCAGTTTCGGCCCCAGCATTTT. Translated: CASSSFDRQFRPQHF.

The chain joins TRBV19 to TRBJ1-5; 12 bases match TRBD1. Germline CDR1 is LNHDA and CDR2 is SQIVND (reference sequence). This CDR3 is 17 amino acids long. Unmatched junction bases numbered 7, after V lost 6 bases and J lost 1 base. The CDR3 DNA reads TGTGCCAGTAGGGGACAGGGGGCCAAGAGGAGCAATCAGCCCCAGCATTTT. This sequence encodes CASRGQGAKRSNQPQHF.

The gene calls are TRBV18 and TRBJ1-3; possibly TRBD1 for D (6 bases). Trimming cost V 6 bases and J 3 bases, with 12 bases left between them. Germline V gives CDR1 KGHSH, CDR2 LQKENI. This CDR3 contains 14 residues. The CDR3 bases are TGTGCCAGCTCGCCGGGGACACTTGGAAACACCATATATTTT. Translation gives CASSPGTLGNTIYF. The entire variable domain, with the rest obtained from reference TRBV18 and TRBJ1-3, is as follows: NAGVMQNPRHLVRRRGQEARLRCSPMKGHSHVYWYRQLPEEGLKFMVYLQKENIIDESGMPKERFSAEFPKEGPSILRIQQVVRGDSAAYFCASSPGTLGNTIYFGEGSWLTVV.

This chain links TRBV4-3 with TRBJ2-2; 7 bases are shared with TRBD2. Germline V CDR1 and CDR2: LGHNA, YSLEER. Germline trimming cut 0 bases from V and 4 bases from J; bases unmatched to any gene: 11. The CDR3 consists of 18 residues. The CDR3 DNA reads as TGCGCCAGCAGCCAAGACCTCGGGGGAGGGCCCGGCACCGGGGAGCTGTTTTTT. Translation: CASSQDLGGGPGTGELFF.

This rearrangement joins TRBV11-2 to TRBJ1-6; TRBD1 matches at 7 bases. With V trimmed by 5 bases and J by 7 bases, 11 bases remained unmatched. The germline V gene has CDR1 SGHAT and CDR2 FQNNGV. This CDR3 has 16 amino acids. CDR3 sequence reads: CASSLFRDSTNSPLHF. The CDR3 region has the DNA TGTGCCAGCAGCCTTTTCCGGGACAGCACAAATTCACCCCTCCACTTT.